This T cell receptor beta chain was sequenced during a study of shared clonotypes between healthy human individuals. The method was immunoSEQ multiplex PCR; TCRdb's version includes in-frame clones alone and lacks a portion of them. The data hold about 2.3 million clones, with roughly 90% observed a single time. The CDR3 has 16 residues. The germline V gene has CDR1 ENHRY and CDR2 SYGVKD. Trimming stripped 10 bases from V and 2 bases from J, with 18 bases between. This clone showed up just once. This TCR was sampled from a man between 18 and 29 years old in good health. Some clones in this sample may be carry-over from other donors' samples. Specimen: naive CD4+ T cells from PBMCs. Noted subset: CD45RA+ positively selected. The rearrangement links TRBV10-3 to TRBJ2-6, with a tentative D call TRBD1 (6 bases). CDR3 amino acids: CATQTGPVAGANVLTF. The CDR3 region has the DNA TGTGCCACCCAGACAGGTCCGGTGGCTGGGGCCAACGTCCTGACTTTC.